This T cell receptor beta chain stems from a study of tumor-infiltrating lymphocytes in primary liver carcinoma. General observations from the study: Tumor-adjacent and tumor-blood pairs showed less overlap than tumor region pairs.

It was from roughly 20-30 mg of unsorted bulk tissue that RNA and DNA were co-extracted. No treatment had been given to the patients, who were chronically infected with HBV. The sampling covered five separate regions of each tumor. Uniformly, tumor samples exhibited a viable tumor cell fraction exceeding 75%. The CDR3 sequence is 13 residues long. The germline V and J ends were trimmed by 0 bases and 5 bases, with 6 bases remaining between them. In germline, CDR1 is SGDLS, CDR2 YYNGEE. From around 0.5 ug total RNA, TCR beta cDNA was generated with a primer in the constant region. TCR beta libraries came from three nested multiplex PCR rounds using slightly modified ARM-PCR. It was with TRBV1-TRBV30 forward primers and a C-beta reverse primer that the first two PCR rounds were run, at approximately 10 cycles each. One entry per CDR3 protein, called by TCRdb with MiXCR from the multiplex PCR reads. The sample records 70,000 to 95,000 distinct CDR3 sequences, roughly two thirds being singletons.

Remarks on this clonotype: What it binds is unknown.

This TCR was sampled from a man aged 35 to 55 with primary liver carcinoma and hepatitis B virus infection. The sequencing input was liver tumor tissue from sampling region 4. Subset denoted: tumor region T4, right-lateral pole. V gene TRBV9 combines with J gene TRBJ2-1, with D tentatively TRBD2 (6 bases). CDR3 in DNA: TGTGCCAGCAGCGTAGGACTAGACAATGAGCAGTTCTTC. This codes for CASSVGLDNEQFF.